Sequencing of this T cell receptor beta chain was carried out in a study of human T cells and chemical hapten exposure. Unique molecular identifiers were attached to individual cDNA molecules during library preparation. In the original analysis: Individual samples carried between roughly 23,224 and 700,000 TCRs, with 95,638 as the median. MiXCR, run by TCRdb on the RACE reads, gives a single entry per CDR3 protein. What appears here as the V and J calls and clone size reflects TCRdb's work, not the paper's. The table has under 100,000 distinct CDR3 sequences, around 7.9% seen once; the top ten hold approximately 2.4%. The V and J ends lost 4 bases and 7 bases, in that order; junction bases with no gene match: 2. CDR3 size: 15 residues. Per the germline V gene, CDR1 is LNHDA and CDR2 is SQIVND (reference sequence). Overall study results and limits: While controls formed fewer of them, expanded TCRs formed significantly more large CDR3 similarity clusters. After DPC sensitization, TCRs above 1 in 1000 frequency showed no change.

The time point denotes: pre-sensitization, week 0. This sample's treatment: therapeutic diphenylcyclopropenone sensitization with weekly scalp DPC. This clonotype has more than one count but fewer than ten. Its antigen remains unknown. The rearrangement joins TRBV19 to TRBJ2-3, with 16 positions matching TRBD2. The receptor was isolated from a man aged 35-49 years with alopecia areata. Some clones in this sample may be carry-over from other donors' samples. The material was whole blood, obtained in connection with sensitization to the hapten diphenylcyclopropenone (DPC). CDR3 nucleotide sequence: TGTGCCAGTAGTACGGGACTAGCGGGAGGGAATACGCAGTATTTT. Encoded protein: CASSTGLAGGNTQYF.